This T cell receptor beta chain was profiled in a study of T cell repertoires in cytomegalovirus infection. Overall study: Both a matching HLA type and CMV infection were indicated by public TCR beta signatures.

CDR1 and CDR2 from the germline V gene are KGHSH and LQKENI. V was pared by 3 bases and J by 4 bases, with 10 bases between. The CDR3 spans 13 residues. MiXCR, applied by TCRdb to the reads, yields one record per CDR3 protein. The sample includes approximately 500,000 distinct CDR3 sequences, 26% of them seen just once. V gene TRBV18 combines with J gene TRBJ2-7, with D tentatively TRBD1 (6 bases). This TCR was recovered from a human donor in good health (CMV status not recorded). Some clones in this sample may be carry-over from other donors' samples. Input material: PBMCs. For the CDR3, the DNA is TGTGCCAGCTCACCGGGACATTCGTACGAGCAGTACGTC. It yields the protein CASSPGHSYEQYV.